Given below is one T cell receptor beta chain in context. This CDR3 contains 19 residues. V dropped 8 bases and J dropped 3 bases, with 30 bases sitting between them. Thyroid surgery took place with no prior treatment in any patient. The record originates from a study of metastatic and nonmetastatic thyroid tumors. TCRdb re-called clones from the PCR reads using MiXCR. Seen here are tens of thousands of clones, about 11% observed once, and the top ten hold 7.5% to 8%. The rearrangement uses TRBV7-1 and TRBJ2-3, with D unresolved. TRBV7-1 is annotated as an ORF whose role is uncertain. The receptor was derived from a female donor with papillary thyroid cancer or a benign thyroid nodule (not recorded which). Some clones in this sample may be carry-over from other donors' samples. The sequencing sample was made of blood. The CDR3 loop reads CASGLLPLAPAAGTDTQYF. The CDR3 DNA reads as TGTGCCAGCGGCCTGCTGCCACTCGCCCCGGCTGCTGGGACAGATACGCAGTATTTT.